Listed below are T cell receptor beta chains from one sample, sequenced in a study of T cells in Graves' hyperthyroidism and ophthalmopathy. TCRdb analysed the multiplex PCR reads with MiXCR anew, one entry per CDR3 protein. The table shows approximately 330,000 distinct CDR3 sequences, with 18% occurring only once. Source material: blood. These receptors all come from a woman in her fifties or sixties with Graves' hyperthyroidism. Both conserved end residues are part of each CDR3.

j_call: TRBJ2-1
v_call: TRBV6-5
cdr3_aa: CASSYGQREGNEQFF

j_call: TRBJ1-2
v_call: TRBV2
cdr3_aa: CASSERRDYGYTF

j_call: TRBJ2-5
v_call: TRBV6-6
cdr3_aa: CASSYSPGLIETQYF

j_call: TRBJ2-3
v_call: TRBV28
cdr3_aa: CASKSPGGREADTQYF

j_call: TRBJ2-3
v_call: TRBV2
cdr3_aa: CASIYKGDYRPTDTQYF

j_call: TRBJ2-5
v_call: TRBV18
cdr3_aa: CASSPFTSGGPTQETQYF

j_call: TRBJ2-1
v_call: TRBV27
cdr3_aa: CASSLYGTSYNEQFF

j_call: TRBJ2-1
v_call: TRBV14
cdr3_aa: CASRPQGTYNEQFF

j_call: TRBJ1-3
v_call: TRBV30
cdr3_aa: CAWRGGETSGNTIYF

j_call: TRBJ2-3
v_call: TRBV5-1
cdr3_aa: CASSLIPGRGVTDTQYF